A single sample is the source of the 15 T cell receptor beta chains below, sequenced in a study of OX40 agonist ivuxolimab in advanced cancers. Produced via immunoSEQ multiplex PCR; TCRdb's table is partial and in-frame only. The sample consists of about 35,000 clones, about 90% of them appearing once. Specimen: CD4+ or CD8+ T cells sorted from blood, collected in a trial of the OX40 agonist ivuxolimab. The source is an adult with an advanced solid tumor such as melanoma, head and neck, liver or kidney cancer.

CDR3 in amino acids: CASSLDLGTKYNEQFF. DNA for the CDR3: TGCGCCAGCAGCTTGGACCTCGGGACAAAGTACAATGAGCAGTTCTTC. This chain joins TRBV5-1 and TRBJ2-1, with D possibly matching TRBD1 (6 bases). The CDR3 sequence is 16 residues long. CDR1 is SGHRS and CDR2 is YFSETQ in the germline V gene. The V gene lost 0 bases and the J gene lost 4 bases, with 14 bases spanning the gap.

This clone appeared a few times. The chain combines TRBV15 with TRBJ2-3; D possibly uses TRBD1 or TRBD2 (6 bases each). This CDR3 is built from 16 residues. Per germline, CDR1 LNHNV and CDR2 YYDKDF (reference sequence). Trimming stripped 0 bases from V and 3 bases from J, with 13 bases between. The CDR3: CATSREGGGWTDTQYF. In DNA form, the CDR3 reads TGTGCCACCAGCAGAGAAGGGGGAGGTTGGACAGATACGCAGTATTTT.

The chain has TRBV25-1 and TRBJ2-7; TRBD1 matches 10 bases. The CDR3 spans 14 residues. The V gene's germline CDR1 is MGHDK and CDR2 SYGVNS. V lost 5 bases, J lost 2 bases, and 3 bases stayed unmatched. The CDR3 loop reads CASSYGQGAYEQYF. For the CDR3, the DNA is TGTGCCAGCAGTTATGGACAGGGGGCCTACGAGCAGTACTTC.

This sequence joins TRBV13 and TRBJ2-3; unclear D gene. The germline V and J ends were trimmed by 5 bases and 6 bases, with 6 bases remaining between them. Germline V gene data show CDR1 as PRHDT and CDR2 as FYEKMQ (reference sequence). CDR3 length equals 11 residues. For the CDR3, the DNA is TGTGCCAGCAGCACCGGGGATACGCAGTATTTT. It yields the protein CASSTGDTQYF.

The chain employs TRBV6-5 and TRBJ1-5; D is uncertain. There are 13 residues in the CDR3. Trimming shortened V by 2 bases and J by 3 bases, and 5 bases separated the two germline ends. From germline, CDR1 is MNHEY and CDR2 SVGAGI. CDR3 in amino acids: CASSYGPNQPQHF. The CDR3 DNA reads as TGTGCCAGCAGTTACGGCCCCAATCAGCCCCAGCATTTT.

The DNA of the CDR3 is TGTGCCACCAGCCCAACGACGCAAGGGGGTCGTACCTACAATGAGCAGTTCTTC. Amino acids: CATSPTTQGGRTYNEQFF. V is TRBV15 and J is TRBJ2-1, with D perhaps TRBD1 (6 bases). CDR3 length: 18 residues. Per the germline V gene, CDR1 is LNHNV and CDR2 is YYDKDF (reference sequence). V was shortened by 5 bases and J by 2 bases, with 22 bases between the two germline ends.

The chain joins TRBV2 to TRBJ2-1, with no clear D. With 6 bases removed from V and 12 bases from J, the gap between germline ends came to 12 bases. The CDR3 consists of 11 residues. CDR1 is SNHLY and CDR2 is FYNNEI in the germline V gene. CDR3 loop: CASRVRYGQFF. DNA of the CDR3: TGTGCCAGCAGAGTGAGGTATGGGCAGTTCTTC.

The rearrangement joins TRBV29-1 to TRBJ1-2, with a weak D call TRBD1 (6 bases). CDR1 SQVTM and CDR2 ANQGSEA come from the germline V gene. The V end lost 3 bases, the J end lost 4 bases, and 21 bases lay between the germline ends. The CDR3 has 16 residues. This CDR3 is CSVDSFMGAKGYGYTF. Written as DNA, the CDR3 is TGCAGCGTTGATTCCTTTATGGGGGCGAAGGGCTATGGCTACACCTTC. The complete variable domain, with remaining parts taken from reference TRBV29-1 and TRBJ1-2, reads SAVISQKPSRDICQRGTSLTIQCQVDSQVTMMFWYRQQPGQSLTLIATANQGSEATYESGFVIDKFPISRPNLTFSTLTVSNMSPEDSSIYLCSVDSFMGAKGYGYTFGSGTRLTVV.

The sample holds one count of this clone. V is TRBV5-1 and J is TRBJ2-7; D is possibly TRBD2 (6 bases). This CDR3 is 14 amino acids long. CDR1 and CDR2 (germline): SGHRS, YFSETQ. With 0 bases removed from V and 4 bases from J, the gap between germline ends came to 11 bases. In nucleotides, the CDR3 is TGCGCCAGCAGCTTGGGCGGAGGGTCGTACGAGCAGTACTTC. This codes for CASSLGGGSYEQYF. The whole variable domain, filled in from reference TRBV5-1 and TRBJ2-7, reads KAGVTQTPRYLIKTRGQQVTLSCSPISGHRSVSWYQQTPGQGLQFLFEYFSETQRNKGNFPGRFSGRQFSNSRSEMNVSTLELGDSALYLCASSLGGGSYEQYFGPGTRLTVT.

The rearrangement joins TRBV7-8 to TRBJ2-1, with no clear D. CDR3 length: 14 residues. V lost 1 base and J lost 6, with 10 bases in between. Per germline, CDR1 SGHVS and CDR2 FQNEAQ. CDR3 in DNA: TGTGCCAGCAGCTTAGAAGCCCTGGGCAATGAGCAGTTCTTC. It is translated as CASSLEALGNEQFF.

The J gene is TRBJ2-2, the V gene TRBV7-9, with D unresolved. Germline-derived CDR1 and CDR2 are SEHNR and FQNEAQ (reference sequence). This CDR3 region has 14 residues. V was shortened by 5 bases and J by 1 base, with 8 bases between the two germline ends. CDR3 region: CASSPPWNTGELFF. In DNA, the CDR3 is TGTGCCAGCAGCCCCCCTTGGAACACCGGGGAGCTGTTTTTT.

This chain uses TRBV28 with TRBJ2-2, with 7 bases identical to TRBD1. The germline V gene has CDR1 MDHEN and CDR2 SYDVKM. The CDR3 is made up of 15 amino acids. With 6 bases clipped from V and 0 bases from J, the junction kept 4 bases outside the gene matches. The CDR3 DNA follows: TGTGCCAGCAGCCCCGGGACAGCGAACACCGGGGAGCTGTTTTTT. Its protein product is CASSPGTANTGELFF.

This clone was seen a single time. V usage is TRBV7-3 and J usage is TRBJ2-1; no reliable D call. The V end lost 2 bases, the J end lost 0 bases, and 8 bases lay between the germline ends. CDR3 length equals 15 residues. In germline, CDR1 is SGHTA, CDR2 FQGTGA. The CDR3 is CASSLGLSSYNEQFF. In DNA, the CDR3 is TGTGCCAGCAGCTTAGGTCTAAGCTCCTACAATGAGCAGTTCTTC.

The V gene is TRBV27, the J gene TRBJ2-3; D may be TRBD1 (6 bases). The V end was cut by 8 bases, the J end by 2 bases, with 11 bases between. CDR1 and CDR2 (germline): MNHEY, SMNVEV (reference sequence). This CDR3 is built from 13 residues. The CDR3 DNA reads as TGTGCCAGCTTCGAGGGGGTCACAGATACGCAGTATTTT. Protein sequence: CASFEGVTDTQYF.

The chain uses TRBV18 and TRBJ2-7; weak D call: TRBD1 (5 bases). There are 11 residues in the CDR3. Deletions cut 4 bases from V and 4 bases from J, with 5 bases between. Germline values: CDR1 KGHSH, CDR2 LQKENI. The CDR3 nucleotides are TGTGCCAGCTCACAGGGGTACGAGCAGTACTTC. This codes for CASSQGYEQYF.